This T cell receptor beta chain was captured in a study of CD8+ T cells in alopecia areata. In the case of this clone: Other DNA variants within this sample encode the same CDR3.

Indicated treatment: oral pan-JAK inhibitor, 5-10 mg twice daily. Reverse transcription of extracted RNA yielded cDNA, which provided the sequencing template. The assay was immunoSEQ multiplex PCR, and TCRdb's table has in-frame clones only and misses some. The table lists approximately 210,000 clones, approximately 40% of them singletons. Trimming removed 1 base from V and 4 bases from J, with 10 bases in between. CDR1 and CDR2 (germline): MGHRA, YSYEKL. The CDR3 has 14 residues. The chain recombines TRBV4-1 with TRBJ2-5; tentatively, D is TRBD1 (6 bases). Sequences were derived from CD4+ T cells sorted from blood, sampled at roughly week 36, from a patient treated with tofacitinib. The sequence was obtained from a human donor with alopecia areata. This chain's CDR3 is CASSQVAGVETQYF. The CDR3 coding sequence is TGCGCCAGCAGCCAAGTGGCAGGGGTAGAGACCCAGTACTTC.